The 21 T cell receptor beta chains below all came from one sample that was sequenced in a study of blood T cells in healthy people across ages. It was with a sample-barcoded 5' primer and a J-beta primer mix that a second PCR of roughly 7 to 12 cycles was run. TCRdb independently ran MiXCR on the 5' RACE reads; one entry per CDR3 protein. This table holds around 1,800,000 distinct CDR3 sequences, about 39% found once. Sequencing used blood. All receptors come from a human donor in good health.

V gene TRBV7-9 combines with J gene TRBJ2-7, with D uncertain. The V end was cut by 5 bases, the J end by 0 bases, with 17 bases between. The CDR3 has 16 residues. Germline V CDR1 and CDR2: SEHNR, FQNEAQ (reference sequence). CDR3 sequence: CASSLLRTASSYEQYF. The CDR3 region has the DNA TGTGCCAGCAGCCTCCTAAGGACGGCGTCCTCCTACGAGCAGTACTTC.

The gene calls are TRBV5-1 and TRBJ2-7, with D unresolved. Trimming removed 4 bases from V and 3 bases from J, with 23 bases in between. CDR1 SGHRS and CDR2 YFSETQ come from the germline V gene. The CDR3 covers 17 residues. CDR3 in amino acids: CASSDNPTWQSVYEQYF. DNA for the CDR3: TGCGCCAGCAGCGATAACCCGACTTGGCAGTCAGTCTACGAGCAGTACTTC.

This clonotype has just a few counts. The chain couples TRBV3-1 to TRBJ2-7, with TRBD2 matching 11 bases. The CDR3 is 22 residues long. Germline trimming cut 4 bases from V and 0 bases from J; bases unmatched to any gene: 23. CDR1 is LGHDT, CDR2 YNNKEL, per germline (reference sequence). Here the CDR3 reads CASSLYSGTGTSGSSFSYEQYF. Here the CDR3 DNA reads TGTGCCAGCAGCCTCTATTCGGGGACCGGGACTAGCGGTTCTTCCTTCTCCTACGAGCAGTACTTC.

V and J are TRBV7-2 and TRBJ2-7; perhaps TRBD1 as D (5 bases). From germline, CDR1 is SGHTA and CDR2 FQGNSA. The V and J ends lost 1 base and 3 bases respectively, with 13 bases between them. The CDR3 spans 15 residues. CDR3 loop: CASSLDDSAYYEQYF. CDR3 bases: TGTGCCAGCAGCTTAGATGACAGTGCCTACTACGAGCAGTACTTC.

The V and J genes are TRBV4-3 and TRBJ2-5; 8 bases fit TRBD1. CDR1 LGHNA and CDR2 YSLEER come from the germline V gene. This CDR3 is built from 16 residues. J was trimmed by 5 bases and V by 1 base; bases with no gene match: 9. Here the CDR3 reads CASSQVPGGAVETQYF. The CDR3 DNA is TGCGCCAGCAGCCAAGTTCCAGGGGGCGCGGTCGAGACCCAGTACTTC.

This clonotype was detected a few times. This chain links TRBV20-1 with TRBJ1-6; tentative D call: TRBD1 (6 bases). Trimming took off 6 bases at V and 0 bases at J, with 12 bases between the two ends. The CDR3 runs to 15 residues. Germline loops: CDR1 DFQATT, CDR2 SNEGSKA (reference sequence). The CDR3 coding sequence is TGCAGTGCCTTCGGGGGGCTCTCCTATAATTCACCCCTCCACTTT. Amino acid sequence: CSAFGGLSYNSPLHF.

The sample holds a few counts of this clonotype. V is TRBV6-2 or TRBV6-3 and J is TRBJ2-7; possibly TRBD1 for D (5 bases). The CDR3 loop spans 13 amino acids. Trimming cost V 6 bases and J 5 bases, with 14 bases left between them. Germline V CDR1 and CDR2: MNHEY, SVGEGT. CDR3 region: CASSATGSHEQYF. In nucleotides, the CDR3 is TGTGCCAGCAGCGCTACAGGCAGCCACGAGCAGTACTTC.

About this clonotype itself: The junction differs from germline at one of its ends, possibly a read error. The rearrangement joins TRBV6-5 to TRBJ2-7, with D uncertain. The germline CDR1 and CDR2 sequences are MNHEY and SVGAGI. This CDR3 contains 11 residues. In DNA, the CDR3 is TGTGCCAGCAGTCACGAATACGGGCAGTACTTC. It codes for CASSHEYGQYF.

The rearrangement uses TRBV28 and TRBJ2-5; TRBD2 might be the D (6 bases). Germline lookup yields CDR1 MDHEN and CDR2 SYDVKM. Deletions cut 7 bases from V and 4 bases from J, with 10 bases between. CDR3 length equals 12 residues. CDR3 sequence (DNA): TGTGCCAGCAACCGACTAGGAGAGACCCAGTACTTC. Protein: CASNRLGETQYF.

This clonotype came up a few times. V gene TRBV12-3 or TRBV12-4 combines with J gene TRBJ2-1; TRBD1 is a possible D gene (5 bases). V was trimmed by 6 bases and J by 2 bases, leaving 11 bases between them. This CDR3 is 14 amino acids long. The CDR3 region is CASSATETYNEQFF. DNA for the CDR3: TGTGCCAGCAGCGCGACAGAGACCTACAATGAGCAGTTCTTC.

This clonotype was observed a few times. V and J are TRBV28 and TRBJ2-3, with TRBD1 matching over 9 bases. The germline V gene has CDR1 MDHEN and CDR2 SYDVKM. The CDR3 sequence is 16 residues long. Trimming took 5 bases from V and 2 from J; bases not matched to a gene: 8. The CDR3 region is CASSGSGTGSTDTQYF. The CDR3 bases are TGTGCCAGCAGTGGATCCGGGACAGGGTCCACAGATACGCAGTATTTT.

This chain's CDR3 is CASSQDRGQTDSGANVLTF. CDR3 DNA sequence: TGTGCCAGCAGCCAAGATCGGGGACAGACAGACTCTGGGGCCAACGTCCTGACTTTC. The rearrangement links TRBV4-2 to TRBJ2-6, with 7 bases aligning to TRBD1. Trimming at V came to 0 bases and at J to 0 bases, leaving 8 bases not matched to a gene. Germline values: CDR1 LGHNA, CDR2 YNFKEQ. CDR3 size: 19 residues.

The chain carries TRBV4-1 and TRBJ2-7; tentative D call: TRBD2 (5 bases). Trimming removed 0 bases from V and 3 bases from J, with 12 bases in between. Per the germline V gene, CDR1 is MGHRA and CDR2 is YSYEKL. The CDR3 has 15 amino acids. In nucleotides, the CDR3 is TGCGCCAGCAGCCAAGAGGAAGGTCGGGACTACGAGCAGTACTTC. It specifies CASSQEEGRDYEQYF.

The genes are TRBV7-9 and TRBJ1-2; D gene ambiguous. The ends were cut back, 0 bases at V and 4 bases at J, with 18 bases in the middle. In germline, CDR1 is SEHNR, CDR2 FQNEAQ (reference sequence). The CDR3 is 17 residues long. The CDR3 sequence is CASSLASWSSQAYGYTF. CDR3 DNA sequence: TGTGCCAGCAGCTTAGCCAGCTGGAGCAGCCAGGCCTATGGCTACACCTTC.

This clonotype was counted a single time. The rearrangement links TRBV7-6 to TRBJ2-5; 11 bases map to TRBD2. V gave up 6 bases and J gave up 6 bases; unmatched junction bases: 12. CDR1 is SGHVS, CDR2 FNYEAQ, per germline. The CDR3 covers 16 residues. The CDR3 region has the DNA TGTGCCAGCAGTTTATTGACTAGCGGGGTCCGAAAGACCCAGTACTTC. The encoded protein is CASSLLTSGVRKTQYF.

This clonotype showed up just a few times. The chain has TRBV4-3 and TRBJ2-3, with 9 bases fitting TRBD2. The CDR3 spans 16 residues. Germline V gene lookup returns CDR1 LGHNA and CDR2 YSLEER. Trimming cost V 0 bases and J 8 bases; bases outside gene matches: 9. DNA of the CDR3: TGCGCCAGCAGCCAAGATGTGACTAGCGGCGGCGTTACGCAGTATTTT. Its protein product is CASSQDVTSGGVTQYF.

The rearrangement links TRBV4-1 to TRBJ1-2; the D gene is possibly TRBD1 (6 bases). CDR3 length: 16 residues. V dropped 0 bases and J dropped 5 bases, with 16 bases sitting between them. The germline V gene has CDR1 MGHRA and CDR2 YSYEKL. CDR3 sequence: CASSQDGIGGIYGYTF. The CDR3 coding sequence is TGCGCCAGCAGCCAAGATGGGATAGGGGGTATTTATGGCTACACCTTC.

This clonotype was recorded a few times. CDR3 loop: CASSPGAYTALDGYTF. The CDR3 coding sequence is TGTGCCAGCAGTCCCGGGGCCTACACTGCGTTAGACGGCTACACCTTC. The chain links TRBV12-3 or TRBV12-4 to TRBJ1-2; D perhaps matches TRBD1 (5 bases). The CDR3 spans 16 residues. Between the trimmed V and J ends, which lost 5 bases and 8 bases, there was a span of 24 bases.

The chain couples TRBV4-1 to TRBJ1-1; D is possibly TRBD1 (5 bases). This CDR3 contains 15 residues. Trimming pared 0 bases from V and 2 bases from J, leaving 10 bases between. Germline V gene data show CDR1 as MGHRA and CDR2 as YSYEKL. The DNA for the CDR3 is TGCGCCAGCAGCCAAGACCCCGACAGCAACACTGAAGCTTTCTTT. Translation gives CASSQDPDSNTEAFF.

For this clonotype: One junction end does not reproduce the germline sequence, and a read error may be involved. This rearrangement joins TRBV7-3 to TRBJ2-3, with TRBD2 identical over 11 bases. This CDR3 has 18 amino acids. Germline assignment: CDR1 SGHTA and CDR2 FQGTGA. The DNA for the CDR3 is TGTGCCAGCAGCTTTTACGTAGCGGGGGGGAGGGGCACAAATACGCAGTATTTT. Its translation is CASSFYVAGGRGTNTQYF.

V is TRBV5-5 and J is TRBJ2-1; D gene uncertain. This CDR3 is 18 amino acids long. V lost 4 bases to trimming and J lost 3 bases, with 23 bases between them. Germline CDR1 SGHKS, CDR2 YYEKEE (reference sequence). CDR3 residues: CASSLGIGKPIYYNEQFF. The DNA for the CDR3 is TGTGCCAGCAGCCTCGGAATTGGAAAGCCCATCTACTACAATGAGCAGTTCTTC. The entire variable domain, with the rest obtained from reference TRBV5-5 and TRBJ2-1, is as follows: DAGVTQSPTHLIKTRGQQVTLRCSPISGHKSVSWYQQVLGQGPQFIFQYYEKEERGRGNFPDRFSARQFPNYSSELNVNALLLGDSALYLCASSLGIGKPIYYNEQFFGPGTRLTVL.